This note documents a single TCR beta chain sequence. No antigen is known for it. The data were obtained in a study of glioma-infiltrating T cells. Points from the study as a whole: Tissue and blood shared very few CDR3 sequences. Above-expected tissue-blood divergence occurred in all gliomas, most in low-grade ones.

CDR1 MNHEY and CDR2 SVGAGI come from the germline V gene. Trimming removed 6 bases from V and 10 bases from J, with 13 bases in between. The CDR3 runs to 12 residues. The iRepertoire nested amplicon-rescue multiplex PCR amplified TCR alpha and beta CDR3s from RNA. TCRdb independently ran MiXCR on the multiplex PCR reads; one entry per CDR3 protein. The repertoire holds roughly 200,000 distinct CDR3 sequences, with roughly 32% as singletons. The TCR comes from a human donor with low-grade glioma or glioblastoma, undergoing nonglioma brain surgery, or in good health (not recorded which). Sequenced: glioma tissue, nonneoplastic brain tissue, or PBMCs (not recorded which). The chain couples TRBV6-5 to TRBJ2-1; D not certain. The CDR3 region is CASRVATGEQFF. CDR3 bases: TGTGCCAGCAGAGTTGCCACCGGGGAGCAGTTCTTC.